This record covers a single T cell receptor (beta chain). Its antigen is not identified. This sample is drawn from a study of cytomegalovirus exposure and HLA in healthy donors. Study results and caveats: Across donors, presence/absence analyses took sequencing depth to be roughly uniform.

The CDR3 is made up of 14 amino acids. The germline V and J ends were trimmed by 5 bases and 5 bases, with 15 bases remaining between them. Germline CDR1 reads LNHDA; CDR2 reads SQIVND (reference sequence). With 60 Vbeta and 13 Jbeta primers, the PCR was carried out. Assay: immunoSEQ multiplex PCR; the TCRdb copy retains only in-frame clones and omits some. The sample lists 100,000 to 150,000 clones; approximately 15% were seen once. The receptor comes from a woman under 30 in good health and CMV-seronegative. This chain links TRBV19 with TRBJ2-5; D might be TRBD2 (5 bases). Sequencing was performed on PBMCs. The CDR3 DNA follows: TGTGCCAGTAGTGTGGCCTCCCCGGGGGAGACCCAGTACTTC. Its translation is CASSVASPGETQYF.